These T cell receptor beta chains were read from a single sample in a study of T cell responses to AZD1222 COVID-19 vaccine. Measured with immunoSEQ multiplex PCR; TCRdb has only the in-frame clones, and not every one. Among some 200,000 clones, 88% were seen once, and the ten largest hold more than 25%. The sequencing used peripheral blood, collected 28 days after the second AZD1222 dose. The origin of the receptors is an adult who received the AZD1222 COVID-19 vaccine. Both conserved end residues are part of each CDR3. Each record gives: clone size, V gene, D gene, J gene, CDR3 protein, CDR3 DNA. A D gene is named only where the DNA matches it firmly. Size is stated for part of the rows, as once, few or many counts, or as a class when the clone is expanded.

clone_size: -; v_call: TRBV7-9; d_call: TRBD1; j_call: TRBJ1-2; cdr3_aa: CASSAPTGANYGYTF; cdr3_nt: TGTGCCAGCAGCGCACCAACAGGGGCGAACTATGGCTACACCTTC
clone_size: -; v_call: TRBV24-1; d_call: -; j_call: TRBJ1-2; cdr3_aa: CATSGDSRGYTF; cdr3_nt: TGTGCCACCAGTGGAGACAGTCGTGGCTACACCTTC
clone_size: -; v_call: TRBV6-6; d_call: -; j_call: TRBJ2-7; cdr3_aa: CASSYSSGVGYF; cdr3_nt: TGTGCCAGCAGTTACTCTTCCGGAGTAGGGTACTTC
clone_size: few; v_call: TRBV7-3; d_call: -; j_call: TRBJ1-2; cdr3_aa: CASSSRAMDVYGYTF; cdr3_nt: TGTGCCAGCAGCAGCCGGGCCATGGACGTCTATGGCTACACCTTC
clone_size: once; v_call: TRBV28; d_call: -; j_call: TRBJ1-5; cdr3_aa: CASRVVGNQPQHF; cdr3_nt: TGTGCCAGCAGGGTAGTAGGCAATCAGCCCCAGCATTTT
clone_size: few; v_call: TRBV11-1; d_call: -; j_call: TRBJ2-7; cdr3_aa: CASSWGIGSSYEQYF; cdr3_nt: TGTGCCAGCAGCTGGGGAATTGGGTCGTCCTACGAGCAGTACTTC
clone_size: once; v_call: TRBV6-5; d_call: TRBD1; j_call: TRBJ2-3; cdr3_aa: CASGDRPSTDTQYF; cdr3_nt: TGTGCCAGCGGGGACAGGCCTAGCACAGATACGCAGTATTTT
clone_size: -; v_call: TRBV9; d_call: TRBD1; j_call: TRBJ1-6; cdr3_aa: CASSGDRGVSPLHF; cdr3_nt: TGTGCCAGCAGTGGGGACAGGGGAGTTTCACCCCTCCACTTT
clone_size: -; v_call: TRBV3-1/TRBV3-2; d_call: TRBD2; j_call: TRBJ2-1; cdr3_aa: CASSPSGSSYNEQFF; cdr3_nt: TGTGCCAGCAGCCCTAGCGGGAGTAGTTACAATGAGCAGTTCTTC
clone_size: -; v_call: TRBV30; d_call: TRBD2; j_call: TRBJ2-7; cdr3_aa: CARRAGGPSYEQYF; cdr3_nt: TGTGCACGGAGGGCGGGAGGGCCCTCCTACGAGCAGTACTTC
clone_size: -; v_call: TRBV28; d_call: -; j_call: TRBJ2-7; cdr3_aa: CASSLRTLEQYF; cdr3_nt: TGTGCCAGCAGTTTAAGGACTCTCGAGCAGTACTTC
clone_size: few; v_call: TRBV28; d_call: TRBD1; j_call: TRBJ2-7; cdr3_aa: CASSLWGGTGGHEQYF; cdr3_nt: TGTGCCAGCAGTTTATGGGGTGGGACAGGGGGCCACGAGCAGTACTTC
clone_size: -; v_call: TRBV3-1/TRBV3-2; d_call: -; j_call: TRBJ1-1; cdr3_aa: CASSQSDRNTEAFF; cdr3_nt: TGTGCCAGCAGCCAATCCGACAGGAACACTGAAGCTTTCTTT
clone_size: -; v_call: TRBV5-6; d_call: TRBD1; j_call: TRBJ1-5; cdr3_aa: CASSASGTGGFGQPQHF; cdr3_nt: TGTGCCAGCAGCGCCTCCGGGACAGGGGGTTTTGGGCAGCCCCAGCATTTT
clone_size: -; v_call: TRBV18; d_call: -; j_call: TRBJ1-3; cdr3_aa: CASSTSGNTIYF; cdr3_nt: TGTGCCAGCTCGACCTCTGGAAACACCATATATTTT
clone_size: -; v_call: TRBV28; d_call: TRBD2; j_call: TRBJ2-2; cdr3_aa: CASSVLQIAGGRPGELFF; cdr3_nt: TGTGCCAGCAGTGTACTACAAATAGCGGGAGGTCGTCCCGGGGAGCTGTTTTTT
clone_size: -; v_call: TRBV6-4; d_call: TRBD2; j_call: TRBJ2-7; cdr3_aa: CASPGPASGSYEQYF; cdr3_nt: TGTGCCAGTCCGGGCCCGGCTAGCGGGTCCTACGAGCAGTACTTC
clone_size: -; v_call: TRBV7-2; d_call: TRBD1; j_call: TRBJ1-1; cdr3_aa: CATLDRAGTEAFF; cdr3_nt: TGTGCCACCTTGGACAGGGCCGGCACTGAAGCTTTCTTT
clone_size: -; v_call: TRBV14; d_call: -; j_call: TRBJ1-4; cdr3_aa: CASSPIWANEKLFF; cdr3_nt: TGTGCCAGCAGCCCAATTTGGGCCAATGAAAAACTGTTTTTT
clone_size: -; v_call: TRBV28; d_call: TRBD2; j_call: TRBJ2-2; cdr3_aa: CASSLSGRGDTGELFF; cdr3_nt: TGTGCCAGCAGTTTGAGCGGGAGGGGAGACACCGGGGAGCTGTTTTTT
clone_size: -; v_call: TRBV9; d_call: TRBD1; j_call: TRBJ2-7; cdr3_aa: CASSVEPGQSLHEQYF; cdr3_nt: TGTGCCAGCAGCGTAGAGCCGGGACAGAGCCTCCACGAGCAGTACTTC
clone_size: -; v_call: TRBV27; d_call: -; j_call: TRBJ2-1; cdr3_aa: CASAGTWSNEQFF; cdr3_nt: TGTGCCAGCGCCGGGACATGGAGCAATGAGCAGTTCTTC
clone_size: once; v_call: TRBV27; d_call: -; j_call: TRBJ1-6; cdr3_aa: CASSAAGTRRSPLHF; cdr3_nt: TGTGCCAGCAGTGCAGCCGGGACAAGGAGGTCACCCCTCCACTTT
clone_size: -; v_call: TRBV5-1; d_call: -; j_call: TRBJ1-5; cdr3_aa: CASSRDNLNQPQHF; cdr3_nt: TGCGCCAGCAGCCGGGACAACCTCAATCAGCCCCAGCATTTT
clone_size: -; v_call: TRBV28; d_call: -; j_call: TRBJ2-7; cdr3_aa: CASTPWGDTFSYEQYF; cdr3_nt: TGTGCCAGCACCCCTTGGGGGGACACATTCTCCTACGAGCAGTACTTC
clone_size: -; v_call: TRBV7-2; d_call: -; j_call: TRBJ2-7; cdr3_aa: CASSRPRNEQYF; cdr3_nt: TGTGCCAGCAGCCGGCCCAGAAACGAGCAGTACTTC
clone_size: -; v_call: TRBV4-1; d_call: TRBD1; j_call: TRBJ2-7; cdr3_aa: CASSQIPGQGAYEQYF; cdr3_nt: TGCGCCAGCAGCCAGATTCCGGGACAGGGAGCCTACGAGCAGTACTTC
clone_size: few; v_call: TRBV30; d_call: -; j_call: TRBJ1-2; cdr3_aa: CAWSGLRSYGYTF; cdr3_nt: TGTGCCTGGAGTGGGTTGAGGAGCTATGGCTACACCTTC
clone_size: -; v_call: TRBV7-8; d_call: -; j_call: TRBJ2-7; cdr3_aa: CASSPNSYEQYF; cdr3_nt: TGTGCCAGCAGCCCCAACTCCTACGAGCAGTACTTC
clone_size: -; v_call: TRBV10-3; d_call: -; j_call: TRBJ2-5; cdr3_aa: CAISGEQETQYF; cdr3_nt: TGTGCCATCAGTGGGGAACAAGAGACCCAGTACTTC
clone_size: -; v_call: TRBV7-2; d_call: TRBD1; j_call: TRBJ2-3; cdr3_aa: CASSSKQGWSTDTQYF; cdr3_nt: TGTGCCAGCAGCTCCAAACAGGGGTGGAGCACAGATACGCAGTATTTT
clone_size: -; v_call: TRBV3-1/TRBV3-2; d_call: TRBD1; j_call: TRBJ1-4; cdr3_aa: CASSQGSGGLFF; cdr3_nt: TGTGCCAGCAGCCAAGGGTCAGGGGGGCTGTTTTTT
clone_size: -; v_call: TRBV5-1; d_call: -; j_call: TRBJ1-1; cdr3_aa: CASSLSDRRMNTEAFF; cdr3_nt: TGCGCCAGCAGCTTGAGTGACAGACGCATGAACACTGAAGCTTTCTTT
clone_size: -; v_call: TRBV6-2/TRBV6-3; d_call: TRBD2; j_call: TRBJ2-3; cdr3_aa: CASSYRLAVSLDTQYF; cdr3_nt: TGTGCCAGCAGTTACCGACTAGCGGTTTCTTTAGATACGCAGTATTTT
clone_size: -; v_call: TRBV5-1; d_call: TRBD1; j_call: TRBJ2-7; cdr3_aa: CASSYGQGPYEQYF; cdr3_nt: TGCGCCAGCAGCTACGGACAGGGCCCCTACGAGCAGTACTTC
clone_size: -; v_call: TRBV5-8; d_call: TRBD1; j_call: TRBJ1-1; cdr3_aa: CASSSRTGSEAFF; cdr3_nt: TGTGCCAGCAGCTCCAGGACAGGCTCTGAAGCTTTCTTT
clone_size: -; v_call: TRBV6-4; d_call: -; j_call: TRBJ2-2; cdr3_aa: CASSDGTGELFF; cdr3_nt: TGTGCCAGCAGTGACGGGACCGGGGAGCTGTTTTTT
clone_size: -; v_call: TRBV4-2; d_call: -; j_call: TRBJ1-5; cdr3_aa: CASSQGVGVNQPQHF; cdr3_nt: TGTGCCAGCAGCCAAGGGGTCGGAGTCAATCAGCCCCAGCATTTT
clone_size: -; v_call: TRBV6-6; d_call: TRBD1; j_call: TRBJ1-1; cdr3_aa: CASEGQANTEAFF; cdr3_nt: TGTGCCAGCGAGGGACAGGCGAACACTGAAGCTTTCTTT
clone_size: -; v_call: TRBV7-2; d_call: -; j_call: TRBJ1-5; cdr3_aa: CASSLATGQNQPQHF; cdr3_nt: TGTGCCAGCAGCTTAGCGACGGGACAAAATCAGCCCCAGCATTTT
clone_size: few; v_call: TRBV19; d_call: -; j_call: TRBJ2-7; cdr3_aa: CASSIDGGGRSSYEQYF; cdr3_nt: TGTGCCAGTAGTATAGATGGAGGGGGACGAAGCTCCTACGAGCAGTACTTC
clone_size: -; v_call: TRBV5-1; d_call: -; j_call: TRBJ2-3; cdr3_aa: CASSWTEDTQYF; cdr3_nt: TGCGCCAGCAGCTGGACAGAAGATACGCAGTATTTT
clone_size: -; v_call: TRBV30; d_call: -; j_call: TRBJ2-7; cdr3_aa: CAWSGGTSVYEQYF; cdr3_nt: TGTGCCTGGAGTGGAGGGACTTCAGTCTACGAGCAGTACTTC
clone_size: -; v_call: TRBV4-3; d_call: -; j_call: TRBJ1-5; cdr3_aa: CASSRGTYGQPQHF; cdr3_nt: TGCGCCAGCAGCCGAGGGACATACGGCCAGCCCCAGCATTTT